This T cell receptor (beta chain) was documented in a study of OX40 agonist ivuxolimab in advanced cancers. V lost 3 bases, J lost 6 bases, and 4 bases stayed unmatched. This CDR3 spans 13 amino acids. Germline CDR1 and CDR2: MNHEY and SMNVEV (reference sequence). Clones were sequenced by immunoSEQ multiplex PCR, and TCRdb holds only the in-frame ones, with some missing. The data show about 90,000 clones, with less than 95% seen just once and about 8.7% held by the top ten. Autoimmune disease history or systemic immunosuppression led to patients being barred. This receptor was identified in an adult with an advanced solid tumor such as melanoma, head and neck, liver or kidney cancer. The chain links TRBV27 to TRBJ1-2; 7 nucleotides align to TRBD1. The sample in question was CD4+ or CD8+ T cells sorted from blood, obtained in a trial of the OX40 agonist ivuxolimab. The CDR3 sequence is CASSFDQGDGYTF. The CDR3 DNA follows: TGTGCCAGCAGTTTTGATCAGGGGGATGGCTACACCTTC.